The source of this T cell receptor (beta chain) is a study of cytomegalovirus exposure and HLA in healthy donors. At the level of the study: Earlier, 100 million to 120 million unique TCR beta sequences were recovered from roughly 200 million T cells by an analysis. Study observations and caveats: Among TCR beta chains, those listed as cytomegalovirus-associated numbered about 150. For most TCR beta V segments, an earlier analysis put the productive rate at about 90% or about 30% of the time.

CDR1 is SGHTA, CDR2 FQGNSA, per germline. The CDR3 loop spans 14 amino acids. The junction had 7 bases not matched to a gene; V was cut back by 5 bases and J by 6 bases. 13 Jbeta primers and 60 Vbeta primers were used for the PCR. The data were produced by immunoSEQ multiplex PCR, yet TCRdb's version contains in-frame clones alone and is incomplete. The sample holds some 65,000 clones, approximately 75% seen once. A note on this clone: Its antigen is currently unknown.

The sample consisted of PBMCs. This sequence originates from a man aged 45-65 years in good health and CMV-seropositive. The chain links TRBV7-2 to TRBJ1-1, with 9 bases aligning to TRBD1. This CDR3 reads CASSGHRGRAEAFF. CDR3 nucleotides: TGTGCCAGCAGCGGACACAGGGGGCGGGCTGAAGCTTTCTTT.